This TCR beta chain was profiled in a study of cytomegalovirus exposure and HLA in healthy donors. Study-wide findings and caveats: A later analysis appeared to link common viral pathogens to several of the most significant clusters. Later analysis reportedly placed an Asian-associated ancestry cluster below the roughly 700-donor mean in N-insertions.

The sample holds a few counts of this clone. Its matching antigen is unknown. Between the trimmed V and J ends, which lost 0 bases and 3 bases, there was a span of 15 bases. Germline values: CDR1 GTSNPN, CDR2 SVGIG (reference sequence). The CDR3 loop spans 16 amino acids. This PCR relied on a set of 60 Vbeta primers and 13 Jbeta primers. Only in-frame clones appear in the TCRdb table, and some are missing; sequencing was by immunoSEQ multiplex PCR. Among 60,000 to 65,000 clones listed, about 72% were seen once. The sample taken for sequencing was PBMCs. This TCR was sampled from a man aged 50 to 59 in good health and CMV-seropositive. The rearrangement uses TRBV30 and TRBJ1-5; no definite D call. Here the CDR3 reads CAWSVFGRGTNQPQHF. The CDR3 nucleotides read TGTGCCTGGAGTGTTTTCGGGCGGGGTACCAATCAGCCCCAGCATTTT.